One sample yielded the 9 T cell receptor beta chains listed below, sequenced in a study of blood T cell dynamics during melanoma immunotherapy. The sample's time point: week 3, after first cycle of checkpoint inhibitor. Only in-frame clones appear in the TCRdb table, and some are missing; sequencing was by immunoSEQ multiplex PCR. The sample consists of about 15,000 clones, about 83% of them appearing once. Sample: blood, taken from a patient treated with checkpoint blockade. The source is a human donor with melanoma.

This clone has just a few counts. The chain joins TRBV7-2 to TRBJ1-1; weak D call: TRBD1 (5 bases). There are 16 residues in the CDR3. CDR1 and CDR2 from the germline V gene are SGHTA and FQGNSA. Trimming cost V 5 bases and J 0 bases, with 16 bases left between them. The CDR3 DNA reads as TGTGCCAGCAGCCAAGTGGGGGGACGGATGAACACTGAAGCTTTCTTT. Amino acids: CASSQVGGRMNTEAFF.

The V call is TRBV28, the J call TRBJ2-1, with a tentative D call TRBD1 (5 bases). The CDR3 runs to 14 residues. Trimming stripped 2 bases from V and 7 bases from J, with 12 bases between. CDR1 is MDHEN, CDR2 SYDVKM, per germline. This CDR3 is CASSLGALPNEQFF. CDR3 DNA: TGTGCCAGCAGTTTAGGGGCCCTTCCGAATGAGCAGTTCTTC. The full variable domain, in which reference TRBV28 and TRBJ2-1 provide the parts outside the CDR3, is DVKVTQSSRYLVKRTGEKVFLECVQDMDHENMFWYRQDPGLGLRLIYFSYDVKMKEKGDIPEGYSVSREKKERFSLILESASTNQTSMYLCASSLGALPNEQFFGPGTRLTVL.

The chain has TRBV21-1 and TRBJ2-2; the table's D call, TRBD2, was not checked against the DNA. TRBV21-1 is a pseudogene locus. This CDR3 spans 18 amino acids. As DNA, the CDR3 is TGTGCCAGCAGCAAAGGGGGGACTAGCGGGAGAGACACCGGGGAGCTGTTTTTT. Translating it yields CASSKGGTSGRDTGELFF.

This clone was seen once. This rearrangement joins TRBV11-3 to TRBJ2-7; the D gene could be TRBD1 or TRBD2 (5 bases each). The V gene's germline CDR1 is SGHNT and CDR2 YENEEA. V was clipped by 0 bases and J by 4 bases, with 16 bases between them. The CDR3 spans 16 residues. CDR3 amino acids: CASSLDGRDGDYEQYF. The DNA for the CDR3 is TGTGCCAGCAGCTTAGATGGCCGGGACGGTGATTACGAGCAGTACTTC.

J is TRBJ2-1 and V is TRBV29-1; the match to TRBD2 covers 10 bases. The germline gives CDR1 SQVTM, CDR2 ANQGSEA. V gave up 7 bases and J gave up 9 bases; unmatched junction bases: 9. There are 13 residues in the CDR3. CDR3 amino acids: CSGVRTSGSEQFF. The CDR3 DNA is TGCAGCGGGGTTAGGACTAGCGGCAGTGAGCAGTTCTTC.

The gene calls are TRBV5-4 and TRBJ2-4; D may match TRBD1 or TRBD2 (6 bases each). From germline, CDR1 is SGHNT and CDR2 YYREEE (reference sequence). V lost 0 bases and J lost 6, with 16 bases in between. The CDR3 sequence is 16 residues long. This CDR3 is CASSLAGDTLSNIQYF. The CDR3 nucleotides read TGTGCCAGCAGCTTGGCGGGGGACACCCTCTCAAACATTCAGTACTTC.

This clone appeared once. The chain joins TRBV2 to TRBJ2-1, with TRBD1 identical over 9 bases. There are 14 residues in the CDR3. V lost 2 bases, J lost 8 bases, and 4 bases stayed unmatched. Germline CDR1 reads SNHLY; CDR2 reads FYNNEI. The CDR3 DNA is TGTGCCAGCAGTGAAAATTGGACAGGGGATGAGCAGTTCTTC. This gives the protein CASSENWTGDEQFF.

The chain links TRBV4-2 to TRBJ2-7; D gene unclear. V dropped 4 bases and J dropped 2 bases, with 18 bases sitting between them. This CDR3 comprises 16 residues. CDR1 is LGHNA, CDR2 YNFKEQ, per germline. CDR3 sequence (DNA): TGTGCCAGCAGCCGACTCGGAACGTCCCTCGCCTACGAGCAGTACTTC. Amino acids: CASSRLGTSLAYEQYF.

This clone was seen only a few times. V usage is TRBV5-1 and J usage is TRBJ1-1, with D perhaps TRBD1 (5 bases). The CDR3 is 13 residues long. Germline loops: CDR1 SGHRS, CDR2 YFSETQ. Trimming stripped 1 base from V and 11 bases from J, with 15 bases between. CDR3 in amino acids: CASSLSFTRDAFF. CDR3 nucleotide sequence: TGCGCCAGCAGCTTGAGCTTTACCAGGGACGCTTTCTTT.